This entry features one TCR beta chain sequence. Its antigen is unidentified. This specimen comes from a study of T cell repertoires in cytomegalovirus infection. Turning to the study itself: It can be stated that public TCR beta signatures indicated CMV infection as well as a matching HLA type. Study-level results: Across the ex vivo response, the dominant clonotypes were HLA-C-restricted CMV-specific TCR beta clonotypes. Public TCR beta family frequency separated CMV-and-HLA carriers, including in an independent cohort.

Via MiXCR, TCRdb re-called the reads, giving one row per CDR3 protein. The sample records 650,000 to 850,000 distinct CDR3 sequences, 25% to 30% being singletons. Trimming at V came to 8 bases and at J to 3 bases, leaving 14 bases not matched to a gene. This CDR3 is built from 17 residues. Germline CDR1 MNHNY, CDR2 SVGAGI (reference sequence). This clonotype was obtained from a human donor in good health (CMV status not recorded). Some clones in this sample may be carry-over from other donors' samples. Sequenced material: cultured CD8+ T cells from PBMCs, taken from culture after CMV antigen stimulation. This rearrangement joins TRBV6-6 to TRBJ1-1, with 11 bases aligning to TRBD1. The chain's CDR3 is CASVGQGAPRWDTEAFF. DNA for the CDR3: TGTGCCAGCGTTGGACAGGGGGCCCCAAGATGGGACACTGAAGCTTTCTTT.